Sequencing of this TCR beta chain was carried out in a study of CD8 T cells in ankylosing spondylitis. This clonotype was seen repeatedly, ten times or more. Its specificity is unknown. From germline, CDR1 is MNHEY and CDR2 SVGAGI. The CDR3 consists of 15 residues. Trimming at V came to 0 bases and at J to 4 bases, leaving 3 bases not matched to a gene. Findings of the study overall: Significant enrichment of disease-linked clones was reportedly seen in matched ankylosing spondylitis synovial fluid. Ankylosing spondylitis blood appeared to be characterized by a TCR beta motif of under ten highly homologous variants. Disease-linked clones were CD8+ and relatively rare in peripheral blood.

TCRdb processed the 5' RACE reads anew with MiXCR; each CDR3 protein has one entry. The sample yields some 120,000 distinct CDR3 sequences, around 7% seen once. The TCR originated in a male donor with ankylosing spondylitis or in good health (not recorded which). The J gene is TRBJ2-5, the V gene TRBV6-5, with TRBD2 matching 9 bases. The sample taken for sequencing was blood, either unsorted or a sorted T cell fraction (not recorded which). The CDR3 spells CASSYSAGGAETQYF. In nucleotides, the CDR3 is TGTGCCAGCAGTTACTCTGCGGGGGGGGCAGAGACCCAGTACTTC.